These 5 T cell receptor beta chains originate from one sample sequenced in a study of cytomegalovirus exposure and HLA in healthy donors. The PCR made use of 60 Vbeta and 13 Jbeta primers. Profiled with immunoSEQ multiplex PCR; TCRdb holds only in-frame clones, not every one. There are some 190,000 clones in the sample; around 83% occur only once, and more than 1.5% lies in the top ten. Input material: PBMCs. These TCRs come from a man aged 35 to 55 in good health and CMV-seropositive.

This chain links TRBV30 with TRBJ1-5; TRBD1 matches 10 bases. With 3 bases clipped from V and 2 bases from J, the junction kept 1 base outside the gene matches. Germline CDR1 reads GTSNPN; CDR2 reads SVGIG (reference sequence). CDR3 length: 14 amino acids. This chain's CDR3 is CAWRGTGGNQPQHF. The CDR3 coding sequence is TGTGCCTGGAGGGGGACAGGGGGCAATCAGCCCCAGCATTTT.

Here the CDR3 reads CASSSSTGSEQYF. For the CDR3, the DNA is TGTGCCAGCAGCAGCAGTACAGGGTCCGAGCAGTACTTC. The gene calls are TRBV28 and TRBJ2-7; weak D call: TRBD1 (6 bases). The CDR3 runs 13 residues. The ends were cut back, 6 bases at V and 6 bases at J, with 15 bases in the middle. Per germline, CDR1 MDHEN and CDR2 SYDVKM.

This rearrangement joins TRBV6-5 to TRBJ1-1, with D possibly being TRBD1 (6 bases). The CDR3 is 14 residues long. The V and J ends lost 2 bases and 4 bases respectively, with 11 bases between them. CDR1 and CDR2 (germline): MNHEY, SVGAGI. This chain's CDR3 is CASSYGGLSTEAFF. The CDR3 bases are TGTGCCAGCAGTTACGGGGGCCTGAGCACTGAAGCTTTCTTT.

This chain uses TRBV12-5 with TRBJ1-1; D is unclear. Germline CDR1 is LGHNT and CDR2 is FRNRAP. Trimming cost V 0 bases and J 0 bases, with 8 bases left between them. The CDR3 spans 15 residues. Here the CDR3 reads CASGLVPVMNTEAFF. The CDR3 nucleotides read TGTGCTAGTGGTTTGGTTCCGGTCATGAACACTGAAGCTTTCTTT.

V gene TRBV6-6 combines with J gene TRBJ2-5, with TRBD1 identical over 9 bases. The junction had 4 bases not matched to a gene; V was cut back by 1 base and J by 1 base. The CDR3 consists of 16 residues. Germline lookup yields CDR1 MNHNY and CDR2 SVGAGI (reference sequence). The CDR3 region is CASSYWDRDPQETQYF. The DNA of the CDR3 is TGTGCCAGCAGTTACTGGGACAGGGATCCCCAAGAGACCCAGTACTTC.